This TCR beta chain was retrieved from a study of blood T cell repertoires in COVID-19. Across the study: From T cells, B-cell-depleted T cells, or PBMCs came the material, which was cDNA or gDNA.

This CDR3 is built from 13 residues. Deletions cut 2 bases from V and 7 bases from J, with 12 bases between. Germline V gives CDR1 GTSNPN, CDR2 SVGIG (reference sequence). Original methodology: Amplification of reference gene primers provided the estimated nucleated cell counts. The protocol was immunoSEQ multiplex PCR, while the TCRdb copy is restricted to in-frame clones and leaves out a portion. That table gives V, J and clone size, and the DNA gave D and trimming. The sample has 200,000 to 300,000 clones, approximately 88% seen once. Those enrolled, adults aged 18 to 89 years, came from 24 US areas. Participants' own reports of clinical history determined their cohort assignment.

The rearrangement uses TRBV30 and TRBJ1-5, with D unclear. The TCR comes from a woman aged 35 to 49 with acute COVID-19. Sample: PBMCs or T cells enriched from blood (not recorded which). This chain's CDR3 is CAWSSGLDQPQHF. CDR3 DNA sequence: TGTGCCTGGAGTTCGGGGTTGGACCAGCCCCAGCATTTT.